These 15 T cell receptor beta chains were sequenced from one sample in a study of blood T cells in healthy people across ages. For the second PCR, which ran for about 7 to 11 cycles, a sample-barcoded 5' primer and a J-beta primer mix were used. TCRdb used MiXCR to reprocess the 5' RACE reads, holding one entry per CDR3 protein. In the table there are over a million distinct CDR3 sequences, 45% of which are singletons. The source material was blood. All receptors derive from a woman aged 60-75 years in good health.

V gene TRBV20-1 combines with J gene TRBJ2-1; tentatively, D is TRBD2 (6 bases). Deletions cut 5 bases from V and 9 bases from J, with 23 bases between. Germline V lookup: CDR1 DFQATT, CDR2 SNEGSKA (reference sequence). CDR3 length equals 15 residues. CDR3 bases: TGCAGTGCTTCACCGGGACTCCCCGCCGGGGGTGAGCAGTTCTTC. Translation: CSASPGLPAGGEQFF.

This chain links TRBV7-9 with TRBJ2-7, with D possibly TRBD1 on 6 matching bases. CDR3 length: 13 residues. Germline lookup yields CDR1 SEHNR and CDR2 FQNEAQ (reference sequence). Trimming cost V 7 bases and J 7 bases, with 17 bases left between them. The CDR3 coding sequence is TGTGCCAGCAATCCAGGACAGCCCGGAGAGCAGTACTTC. It is translated as CASNPGQPGEQYF.

The CDR3 protein is CASSQGGAREKLFF. Written as DNA, the CDR3 is TGTGCCAGCAGCCAAGGGGGGGCCCGTGAAAAACTGTTTTTT. The V gene is TRBV3-1, the J gene TRBJ1-4, with a weak D call TRBD1 (6 bases). The germline CDR1 and CDR2 sequences are LGHDT and YNNKEL (reference sequence). CDR3 length: 14 residues. V was cut by 1 base and J by 7 bases, with 10 bases left in between.

This clonotype was counted between two and nine times. The chain is built from TRBV28 and TRBJ2-1; 7 bases agree with TRBD2. Germline V CDR1 and CDR2: MDHEN, SYDVKM. The length of the CDR3 is 16 residues. V dropped 6 bases and J dropped 0; count of bases not matched to a gene: 8. The CDR3 protein is CASRRTRMGSYNEQFF. CDR3 sequence (DNA): TGTGCCAGCAGAAGGACTAGAATGGGCTCCTACAATGAGCAGTTCTTC.

The rearrangement joins TRBV9 to TRBJ2-1; 8 positions agree with TRBD1. The closer fit of TRBJ2-7 to the DNA end suggests the J call may be wrong. The CDR3 contains 15 residues. Germline CDR1 SGDLS, CDR2 YYNGEE. CDR3 in DNA: TGTGCCAGCAGCGGACAGGGGTCCTCCTACAATGAGCAGTACTTC. Its translation: CASSGQGSSYNEQYF.

V is TRBV27 and J is TRBJ2-4; D is perhaps TRBD1 (6 bases). The J call may be wrong; the DNA end is better matched by TRBJ2-7. Germline CDR1 reads MNHEY; CDR2 reads SMNVEV (reference sequence). The CDR3 is 14 residues long. This CDR3 is CASSSTRQGYEQYF. CDR3 DNA: TGTGCCAGCAGTTCTACCCGCCAGGGGTACGAGCAGTACTTC.

This clonotype showed up just a few times. V and J are TRBV20-1 and TRBJ2-7; perhaps D is TRBD1 or TRBD2 (5 bases each). The CDR3 is made up of 12 amino acids. CDR1 is DFQATT, CDR2 SNEGSKA, per germline (reference sequence). V was shortened by 6 bases and J by 10 bases, with 19 bases between the two germline ends. The CDR3 protein is CSARLGGPSQYF. The CDR3 nucleotides are TGCAGTGCCCGCCTTGGGGGTCCCTCTCAGTACTTC.

This clonotype was seen ten or more times. The chain carries TRBV29-1 and TRBJ1-5; D remains unclear. Trimming pared 4 bases from V and 2 bases from J, leaving 15 bases between. CDR1 and CDR2 (germline): SQVTM, ANQGSEA. The CDR3 runs 15 residues. The CDR3 is CSVVFDGGGNQPQHF. CDR3 bases: TGCAGCGTTGTATTTGACGGAGGTGGCAATCAGCCCCAGCATTTT. The variable domain in full, completed from reference TRBV29-1 and TRBJ1-5, reads SAVISQKPSRDICQRGTSLTIQCQVDSQVTMMFWYRQQPGQSLTLIATANQGSEATYESGFVIDKFPISRPNLTFSTLTVSNMSPEDSSIYLCSVVFDGGGNQPQHFGDGTRLSIL.

The sample holds a few counts of this clonotype. One end of the junction does not line up with germline, which may come from a read error. The chain has TRBV11-2 and TRBJ2-5; D uncertain. Germline CDR1 SGHAT, CDR2 FQNNGV. The length of the CDR3 is 11 residues. The CDR3 region has the DNA TGTGCCAGCACCTTAAGCGAGACCCAGTACTTC. Translation gives CASTLSETQYF.

The chain recombines TRBV18 with TRBJ1-3, with D possibly TRBD1 on 5 matching bases. Trimming stripped 3 bases from V and 1 base from J, with 16 bases between. CDR1 and CDR2 (germline): KGHSH, LQKENI. This CDR3 is 17 amino acids long. The CDR3 is CASSPPGARASGNTIYF. The CDR3 coding sequence is TGTGCCAGCTCACCGCCTGGGGCCCGGGCTTCTGGAAACACCATATATTTT.

The chain carries TRBV6-1 and TRBJ2-3; D gene uncertain. The V and J ends lost 2 bases and 1 base respectively, with 7 bases between them. Germline assignment: CDR1 MNHNS and CDR2 SASEGT. CDR3 length equals 14 residues. CDR3 bases: TGTGCCAGCAGTGAACAAAGCGGCACAGATACGCAGTATTTT. Translated, it gives CASSEQSGTDTQYF.

The chain carries TRBV6-1 and TRBJ1-1; 8 nucleotides agree with TRBD1. Germline values: CDR1 MNHNS, CDR2 SASEGT. The junction had 2 bases not matched to a gene; V was cut back by 0 bases and J by 5 bases. CDR3 length: 14 residues. CDR3 coding DNA: TGTGCCAGCAGTGAAGCGGGACAGGCAACTGAAGCTTTCTTT. Translating gives CASSEAGQATEAFF.

This clonotype was seen a handful of times. The V call is TRBV5-1, the J call TRBJ1-1; TRBD1 aligns across 8 bases. Germline trimming cut 5 bases from V and 5 bases from J; bases unmatched to any gene: 11. The CDR3 loop spans 15 amino acids. Germline V gene data show CDR1 as SGHRS and CDR2 as YFSETQ. DNA of the CDR3: TGCGCCAGCAGGGTTCAGACAGGGGCTCCGACTGAAGCTTTCTTT. Its protein product is CASRVQTGAPTEAFF.

This clonotype was seen once. This chain joins TRBV6-2 or TRBV6-3 and TRBJ2-2, with D possibly being TRBD1 (6 bases). CDR1 MNHEY and CDR2 SVGEGT come from the germline V gene. The CDR3 spans 14 residues. V lost 10 bases and J lost 0, with 12 bases in between. This chain's CDR3 is CATEDSPNTGELFF. The DNA of the CDR3 is TGTGCCACCGAGGACAGCCCGAACACCGGGGAGCTGTTTTTT.

This chain connects TRBV7-9 to TRBJ1-5; the D is unclear. CDR1 and CDR2 from the germline V gene are SEHNR and FQNEAQ (reference sequence). Trimming cost V 1 base and J 7 bases, with 11 bases left between them. CDR3 length: 14 amino acids. The CDR3: CASSLDGPPQPQHF. In DNA form, the CDR3 reads TGTGCCAGCAGCTTAGACGGACCTCCCCAGCCCCAGCATTTT.